One sample yielded the 8 T cell receptor beta chains listed below, sequenced in a study of cytomegalovirus exposure and HLA in healthy donors (dated by TCRdb to the late 2010s). Libraries came from the immunoSEQ multiplex PCR assay. The multiplex PCR relied on a mix of 60 forward primers for TCR Vbeta segments and 13 reverse primers for TCR Jbeta segments. As stored in TCRdb, this immuneACCESS dataset retains in-frame rearrangements with V and J assigned. A fraction of the clones does not appear; measured against another copy, unresolved V genes explain less than half of the discrepancy, and the remainder lacks a known reason. This sample lists around 180,000 clones; roughly 80% were detected once. The ten largest make up 4.5% to 7.5% of the sample. Source material: PBMCs. The receptors come from a woman aged 25 to 45 in good health and CMV-seropositive.

The genes are TRBV28 and TRBJ2-1; 7 bases line up with TRBD2. Trimming removed 2 bases from V and 9 bases from J; junction bases left unmatched: 19. The germline V gene encodes CDR1 MDHEN and CDR2 SYDVKM. The CDR3 is made up of 18 amino acids. This chain's CDR3 is CASSLRRESVPHNSEQFF. CDR3 in DNA: TGTGCCAGCAGTTTAAGGCGGGAGTCGGTCCCTCACAATAGTGAGCAGTTCTTC.

The chain joins TRBV7-9 to TRBJ1-2, with D perhaps matching TRBD1 (5 bases). The CDR3 has 14 amino acids. Germline CDR1 reads SEHNR; CDR2 reads FQNEAQ (reference sequence). The germline V and J ends were trimmed by 0 bases and 4 bases, with 9 bases remaining between them. The CDR3 loop reads CASSLAGGGYGYTF. The DNA for the CDR3 is TGTGCCAGCAGCTTAGCCGGCGGGGGCTATGGCTACACCTTC. The full variable domain, in which reference TRBV7-9 and TRBJ1-2 provide the parts outside the CDR3, is DTGVSQNPRHKITKRGQNVTFRCDPISEHNRLYWYRQTLGQGPEFLTYFQNEAQLEKSRLLSDRFSAERPKGSFSTLEIQRTEQGDSAMYLCASSLAGGGYGYTFGSGTRLTVV.

The V call is TRBV10-1, the J call TRBJ2-1; 12 bases are a match to TRBD2. The CDR3 loop spans 16 amino acids. J gave up 3 bases and V 5 bases, and 5 bases lay outside the gene matches. Germline V gives CDR1 WNHNN, CDR2 SYGVQD (reference sequence). The CDR3 reads CASSSTGLAGYNEQFF. CDR3 sequence (DNA): TGCGCCAGCAGTTCAACGGGACTAGCGGGCTACAATGAGCAGTTCTTC.

V gene TRBV2 combines with J gene TRBJ1-2; D may be TRBD1 (6 bases). Deletions cut 3 bases from V and 3 bases from J, with 23 bases between. This CDR3 is 18 amino acids long. Germline loops: CDR1 SNHLY, CDR2 FYNNEI. The CDR3 loop reads CASSDLTGQGTPDYGYTF. CDR3 DNA: TGTGCCAGCAGTGACCTTACGGGACAAGGCACCCCTGACTATGGCTACACCTTC.

The gene calls are TRBV13 and TRBJ1-5; TRBD1 is a possible D gene (6 bases). V was trimmed by 4 bases and J by 5 bases, leaving 24 bases between them. This CDR3 is built from 18 residues. Germline loops: CDR1 PRHDT, CDR2 FYEKMQ (reference sequence). The CDR3 region has the DNA TGTGCCAGCAGCTGGGGCGGCAGGGGCAATGGGTGGGATCAGCCCCAGCATTTT. Translation: CASSWGGRGNGWDQPQHF.

This clone appeared once. The V call is TRBV2, the J call TRBJ2-5; D may be TRBD1 (6 bases). The CDR3 runs to 14 residues. With 6 bases removed from V and 4 bases from J, the gap between germline ends came to 15 bases. Germline-derived CDR1 and CDR2 are SNHLY and FYNNEI. The CDR3 loop reads CASSMVGAGETQYF. Here the CDR3 DNA reads TGTGCCAGCAGCATGGTGGGGGCGGGAGAGACCCAGTACTTC.

This chain joins TRBV5-6 and TRBJ2-1, with a tentative D call TRBD2 (6 bases). This CDR3 contains 16 residues. V was cut by 2 bases and J by 2 bases, with 14 bases left in between. CDR1 and CDR2 (germline): SGHDT, YYEEEE. The CDR3 region has the DNA TGTGCCAGCAGCTTCTCGGGGAGGTTTCCCTACAATGAGCAGTTCTTC. Translating gives CASSFSGRFPYNEQFF.

The chain uses TRBV7-9 and TRBJ1-5; possible D gene TRBD1, 6 bases. Between the trimmed V and J ends, which lost 5 bases and 6 bases, there was a span of 14 bases. CDR1 is SEHNR and CDR2 is FQNEAQ in the germline V gene (reference sequence). The CDR3 runs 14 residues. The CDR3 sequence is CASSRDRSGQPQHF. The CDR3 DNA is TGTGCCAGCAGCCGTGACAGGTCAGGTCAGCCCCAGCATTTT.